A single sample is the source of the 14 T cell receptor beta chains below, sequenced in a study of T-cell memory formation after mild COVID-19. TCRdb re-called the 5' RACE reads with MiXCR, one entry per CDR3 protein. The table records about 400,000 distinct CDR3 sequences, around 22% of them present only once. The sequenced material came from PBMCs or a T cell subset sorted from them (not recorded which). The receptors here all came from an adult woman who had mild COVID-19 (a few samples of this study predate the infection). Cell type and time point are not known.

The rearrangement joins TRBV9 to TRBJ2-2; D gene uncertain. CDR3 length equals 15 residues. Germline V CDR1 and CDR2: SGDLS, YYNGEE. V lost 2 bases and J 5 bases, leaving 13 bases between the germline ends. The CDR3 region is CASSVEGLWTGELFF. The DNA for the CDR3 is TGTGCCAGCAGCGTGGAAGGTCTCTGGACCGGGGAGCTGTTTTTT.

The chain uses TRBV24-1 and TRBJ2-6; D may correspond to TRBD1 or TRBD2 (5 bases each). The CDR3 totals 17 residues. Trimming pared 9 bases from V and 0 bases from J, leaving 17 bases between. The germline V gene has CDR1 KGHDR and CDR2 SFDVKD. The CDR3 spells CATGGGVRGSGANVLTF. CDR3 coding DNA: TGTGCCACCGGGGGTGGCGTGAGGGGCTCTGGGGCCAACGTCCTGACTTTC.

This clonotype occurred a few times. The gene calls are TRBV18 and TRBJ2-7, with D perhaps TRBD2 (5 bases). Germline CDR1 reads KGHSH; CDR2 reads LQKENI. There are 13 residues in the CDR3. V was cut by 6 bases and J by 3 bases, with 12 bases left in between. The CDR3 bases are TGTGCCAGCTCGTCCGGCGAGGGCTACGAGCAGTACTTC. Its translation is CASSSGEGYEQYF.

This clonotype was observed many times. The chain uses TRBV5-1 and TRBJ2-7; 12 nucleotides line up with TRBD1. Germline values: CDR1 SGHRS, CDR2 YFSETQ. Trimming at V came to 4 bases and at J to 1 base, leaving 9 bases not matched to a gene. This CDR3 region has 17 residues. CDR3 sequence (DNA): TGCGCCAGCAGCCTTCCCGGGACAGGGGGCTGGTCCTACGAGCAGTACTTC. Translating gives CASSLPGTGGWSYEQYF.

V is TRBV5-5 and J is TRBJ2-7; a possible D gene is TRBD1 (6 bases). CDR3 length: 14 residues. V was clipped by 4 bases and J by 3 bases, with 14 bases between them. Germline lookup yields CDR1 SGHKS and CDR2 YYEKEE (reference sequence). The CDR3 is CASSPLGGNYEQYF. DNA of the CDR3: TGTGCCAGCAGCCCTCTAGGGGGTAACTACGAGCAGTACTTC. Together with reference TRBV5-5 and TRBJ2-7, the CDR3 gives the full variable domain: DAGVTQSPTHLIKTRGQQVTLRCSPISGHKSVSWYQQVLGQGPQFIFQYYEKEERGRGNFPDRFSARQFPNYSSELNVNALLLGDSALYLCASSPLGGNYEQYFGPGTRLTVT.

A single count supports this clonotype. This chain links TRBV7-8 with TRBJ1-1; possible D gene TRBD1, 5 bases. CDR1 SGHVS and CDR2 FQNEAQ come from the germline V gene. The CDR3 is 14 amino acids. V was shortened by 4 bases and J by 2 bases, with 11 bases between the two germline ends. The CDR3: CASSSPGANTEAFF. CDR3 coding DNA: TGTGCCAGCAGCTCTCCCGGGGCAAACACTGAAGCTTTCTTT.

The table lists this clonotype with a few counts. In DNA form, the CDR3 reads TGCAGTGCCCTGGGGATCCAGCCCCAGCATTTT. Protein product: CSALGIQPQHF. The gene calls are TRBV20-1 and TRBJ1-5; the D is unclear. The germline CDR1 and CDR2 sequences are DFQATT and SNEGSKA (reference sequence). Between the trimmed V and J ends, which lost 6 bases and 7 bases, there was a span of 10 bases. There are 11 residues in the CDR3.

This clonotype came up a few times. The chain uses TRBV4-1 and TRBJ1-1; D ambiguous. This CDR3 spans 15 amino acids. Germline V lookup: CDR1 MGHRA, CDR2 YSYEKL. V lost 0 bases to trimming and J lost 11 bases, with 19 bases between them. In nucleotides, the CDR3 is TGCGCCAGCAGCCAAGATCGGCCGGGAGGTGGAGCGGCTTTCTTT. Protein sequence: CASSQDRPGGGAAFF.

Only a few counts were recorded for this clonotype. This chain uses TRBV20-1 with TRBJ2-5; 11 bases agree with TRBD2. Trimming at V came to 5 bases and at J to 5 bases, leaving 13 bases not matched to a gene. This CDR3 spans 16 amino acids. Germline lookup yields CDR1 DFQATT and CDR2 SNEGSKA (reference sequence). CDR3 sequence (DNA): TGCAGTGCTGGGCTTAGCGGGAGGGGTTTACGGGAGACCCAGTACTTC. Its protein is CSAGLSGRGLRETQYF.

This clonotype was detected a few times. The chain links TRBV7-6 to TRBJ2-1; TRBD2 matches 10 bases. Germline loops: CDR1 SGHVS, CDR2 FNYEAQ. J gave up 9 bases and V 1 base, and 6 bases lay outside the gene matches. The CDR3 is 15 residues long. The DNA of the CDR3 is TGTGCCAGCAGCTTAGTACTAGCGGGGTACTCTGAGCAGTTCTTC. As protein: CASSLVLAGYSEQFF.

CDR3 nucleotides: TGCGCCAGCAGCCACCCGCGGGGCGGGGAGATGACAGACGGGGAGCTGTTTTTT. It encodes CASSHPRGGEMTDGELFF. V is TRBV4-1 and J is TRBJ2-2, with D perhaps matching TRBD2 (6 bases). Germline lookup yields CDR1 MGHRA and CDR2 YSYEKL. V was shortened by 3 bases and J by 7 bases, with 24 bases between the two germline ends. CDR3 size: 18 residues.

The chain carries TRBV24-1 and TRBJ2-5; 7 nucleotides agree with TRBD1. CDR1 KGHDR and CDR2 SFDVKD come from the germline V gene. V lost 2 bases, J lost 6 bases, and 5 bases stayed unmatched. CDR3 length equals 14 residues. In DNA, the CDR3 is TGTGCCACCAGTGATTCCTACAGGGGACAGACCCAGTACTTC. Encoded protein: CATSDSYRGQTQYF.

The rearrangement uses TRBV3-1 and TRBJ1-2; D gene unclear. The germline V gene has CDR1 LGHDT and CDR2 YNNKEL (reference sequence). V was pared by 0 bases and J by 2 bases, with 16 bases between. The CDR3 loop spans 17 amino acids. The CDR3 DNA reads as TGTGCCAGCAGCCAAGATAGCTCGGCGGGTTTAAACTATGGCTACACCTTC. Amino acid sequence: CASSQDSSAGLNYGYTF.

The CDR3 DNA reads TGTGCCAGCAGCGCCTCGACAGGGGTGGCGTACTTC. It codes for CASSASTGVAYF. This sequence joins TRBV9 and TRBJ2-7, with TRBD1 identical over 8 bases. This CDR3 has 12 residues. Trimming took 3 bases from V and 12 from J; bases not matched to a gene: 8. The germline gives CDR1 SGDLS, CDR2 YYNGEE.